A selection of T cell receptor beta chains follows, all from one sample in a study of spatial heterogeneity in lung cancer. TCRdb used MiXCR to reprocess the 5' RACE reads, holding one entry per CDR3 protein. The data show 100,000 or so distinct CDR3 sequences, with 3.5% to 5% seen just once and less than 25% held by the top ten. The specimen comprised lung tumor tissue, sampled at surgery. Receptors originate from a male donor with early-stage non-small cell lung cancer. Both conserved end residues are part of each CDR3. The order of the fields is CDR3 length, D gene, V gene, J gene, clone size, CDR3 DNA, CDR3 protein. D genes are given only for firm matches. Size is stated for part of the rows, as once, few or many counts, or as a class when the clone is expanded.

CDR3 length: 15; D gene: NA; V gene: TRBV28; J gene: TRBJ1-1; clone size: many; CDR3 DNA: TGTGCCAGCAGTCTCCCGGCTCCCATGAACACTGAAGCTTTCTTT; CDR3 protein: CASSLPAPMNTEAFF
CDR3 length: 13; D gene: NA; V gene: TRBV5-5; J gene: TRBJ1-2; clone size: many; CDR3 DNA: TGTGCCAGCAGCACTGGGAGTAACTATGGCTACACCTTC; CDR3 protein: CASSTGSNYGYTF
CDR3 length: 13; D gene: TRBD2; V gene: TRBV29-1; J gene: TRBJ2-7; clone size: few; CDR3 DNA: TGCAGCGTACCGCGGGGGGAAGGGTACGAGCAGTACTTC; CDR3 protein: CSVPRGEGYEQYF
CDR3 length: 14; D gene: TRBD2; V gene: TRBV20-1; J gene: TRBJ2-1; clone size: many; CDR3 DNA: TGCAGTGCCACGAGGACTAGCGGGAGCAATGAGCAGTTCTTC; CDR3 protein: CSATRTSGSNEQFF
CDR3 length: 14; D gene: NA; V gene: TRBV3-1; J gene: TRBJ2-2; clone size: NA; CDR3 DNA: TGTGCCAGCAGCCAAGAACCGTACACCGGGGAGCTGTTTTTT; CDR3 protein: CASSQEPYTGELFF
CDR3 length: 15; D gene: NA; V gene: TRBV28; J gene: TRBJ1-5; clone size: many; CDR3 DNA: TGTGCCAGCAGTTCGGGACTTGTGGAGGATCAGCCCCAGCATTTT; CDR3 protein: CASSSGLVEDQPQHF
CDR3 length: 14; D gene: NA; V gene: TRBV12-3/TRBV12-4; J gene: TRBJ2-3; clone size: many; CDR3 DNA: TGTGCCAGCAGTTTGGGGATTTTCACAGATACGCAGTATTTT; CDR3 protein: CASSLGIFTDTQYF
CDR3 length: 14; D gene: NA; V gene: TRBV6-6; J gene: TRBJ2-6; clone size: many; CDR3 DNA: TGTGCCAGCAGTAGCCATTCCGGGGCCAACGTCCTGACTTTC; CDR3 protein: CASSSHSGANVLTF
CDR3 length: 15; D gene: NA; V gene: TRBV18; J gene: TRBJ1-1; clone size: many; CDR3 DNA: TGTGCCAGCTCAGCCTTGGATGCGGGGAACACTGAAGCTTTCTTT; CDR3 protein: CASSALDAGNTEAFF
CDR3 length: 16; D gene: NA; V gene: TRBV6-2/TRBV6-3; J gene: TRBJ2-1; clone size: many; CDR3 DNA: TGTGCCAGCAGTTATAACATAGTACTACTAAATAATGAGCAGTTCTTC; CDR3 protein: CASSYNIVLLNNEQFF
CDR3 length: 16; D gene: NA; V gene: TRBV4-2; J gene: TRBJ2-5; clone size: many; CDR3 DNA: TGTGCCAGCAGCCAAGCGGGACCAAGAGGCCAAGAGACCCAGTACTTC; CDR3 protein: CASSQAGPRGQETQYF
CDR3 length: 12; D gene: NA; V gene: TRBV7-9; J gene: TRBJ2-3; clone size: NA; CDR3 DNA: TGTGCCACGGTCGCGGGAACAGATACGCAGTATTTT; CDR3 protein: CATVAGTDTQYF
CDR3 length: 14; D gene: NA; V gene: TRBV6-6; J gene: TRBJ2-7; clone size: many; CDR3 DNA: TGTGCCAGCAACCTAAGGACAGACGTAGGCGAGCAGTACTTC; CDR3 protein: CASNLRTDVGEQYF